One T cell receptor (beta chain) is described in this entry. Its antigen remains unknown. The method, 5' RACE with UMI labels, was used to prepare the TRB cDNA libraries. From its re-call of the 5' RACE reads, TCRdb lists each CDR3 protein once, without DNA. This sample's clone table lists 45,000 to 60,000 distinct CDR3 sequences. Every individual CD8+ T cell subset underwent sorting in triplicate at more than 250,000 cells apiece. This record belongs to a study of CXCR3-negative and CXCR3-positive naive CD8 T cells. Study at large: Per-library TRB read counts averaged about 1.5 +/- 0.3 million, adding up to 120 million to 150 million in total. Study-wide results and caveats: High diversity, comparable across both naive subsets, contrasted with much lower diversity in memory CD8+ cells.

This clonotype was sampled from a human donor in good health. Some clones in this sample may be carry-over from other donors' samples. Sequenced: memory CD8+ T cells from blood.

The CDR3 sequence is CSVRQLNSGNTIYF. The chain carries TRBV29-1 and TRBJ1-3. This CDR3 has 14 amino acids. The germline V gene has CDR1 SQVTM and CDR2 ANQGSEA.